These 30 T cell receptor beta chains share one sample of origin, sequenced in a study of OX40 agonist ivuxolimab in advanced cancers. Sequencing used immunoSEQ multiplex PCR; TCRdb keeps in-frame clones, though not all of them. The top ten hold roughly 10% of the sample, which has about 68,000 clones, about 82% seen once. The sample here was CD4+ or CD8+ T cells sorted from blood, taken in a trial of the OX40 agonist ivuxolimab. The origin of the receptors is an adult with an advanced solid tumor such as melanoma, head and neck, liver or kidney cancer.

The chain joins TRBV5-4 to TRBJ1-5; D remains unclear. The V gene's germline CDR1 is SGHNT and CDR2 YYREEE (reference sequence). The V and J ends lost 0 bases and 2 bases respectively, with 6 bases between them. The CDR3 extends over 14 amino acids. The CDR3 region is CASSLEGRNQPQHF. In nucleotides, the CDR3 is TGTGCCAGCAGCTTGGAAGGGCGCAATCAGCCCCAGCATTTT.

This rearrangement joins TRBV18 to TRBJ2-1; D ambiguous. Germline V lookup: CDR1 KGHSH, CDR2 LQKENI. V was trimmed by 4 bases and J by 6 bases, leaving 13 bases between them. CDR3 length equals 14 residues. CDR3 in DNA: TGTGCCAGCTCACTGAACTCTATGTCCAATGAGCAGTTCTTC. Its protein product is CASSLNSMSNEQFF.

This clone was recorded only once. The V gene is TRBV27, the J gene TRBJ2-5, with D perhaps matching TRBD1 (7 bases). The J call may be mistaken, given a closer DNA end match to TRBJ2-7. The CDR3 sequence is 14 residues long. Germline V lookup: CDR1 MNHEY, CDR2 SMNVEV (reference sequence). DNA for the CDR3: TGTGCCAGCAGTTTACAGGGGGGTGGCTACGAGCAGTACTTC. As protein: CASSLQGGGYEQYF.

The chain has TRBV5-5 and TRBJ1-2; TRBD1 agrees at 7 bases. J lost 6 bases, V lost 4 bases, and 12 bases had no gene match. Germline V gives CDR1 SGHKS, CDR2 YYEKEE (reference sequence). The CDR3 is made up of 15 amino acids. The CDR3 reads CASSLGQVPGDGYTF. DNA for the CDR3: TGTGCCAGCAGCCTAGGACAGGTCCCGGGGGATGGCTACACCTTC.

This chain uses TRBV5-8 with TRBJ1-4; TRBD1 agrees at 11 bases. The CDR3 loop spans 16 amino acids. The V and J ends lost 1 base and 7 bases, in that order; junction bases with no gene match: 6. CDR1 and CDR2 (germline): SGHTS, YDEGEE. The CDR3 DNA follows: TGTGCCAGCAGCTTGTACGATGGGACAGGGGGTGAAAAACTGTTTTTT. It translates to CASSLYDGTGGEKLFF. The full variable domain, its missing parts supplied by reference TRBV5-8 and TRBJ1-4, is EAGVTQSPTHLIKTRGQQATLRCSPISGHTSVYWYQQALGLGLQFLLWYDEGEERNRGNFPPRFSGRQFPNYSSELNVNALELEDSALYLCASSLYDGTGGEKLFFGSGTQLSVL.

This chain joins TRBV5-8 and TRBJ2-1; the D gene is possibly TRBD2 (5 bases). Trimming took 0 bases from V and 14 from J, leaving 15 bases between them. Germline V gene lookup returns CDR1 SGHTS and CDR2 YDEGEE. The CDR3 length is 13 residues. The CDR3 region has the DNA TGTGCCAGCAGCTTGGCGAGCGGTGCTGACGAGTTCTTC. Its translation is CASSLASGADEFF. The full variable domain, its missing parts supplied by reference TRBV5-8 and TRBJ2-1, is EAGVTQSPTHLIKTRGQQATLRCSPISGHTSVYWYQQALGLGLQFLLWYDEGEERNRGNFPPRFSGRQFPNYSSELNVNALELEDSALYLCASSLASGADEFFGPGTRLTVL.

The V call is TRBV10-1, the J call TRBJ2-7; D possibly corresponds to TRBD2 (6 bases). Germline V CDR1 and CDR2: WNHNN, SYGVQD (reference sequence). With 1 base removed from V and 5 bases from J, the gap between germline ends came to 24 bases. There are 18 residues in the CDR3. The DNA for the CDR3 is TGCGCCAGCAGTGAGTTATTCGGGGACTCCCCGTTAGTCGACGAGCAGTACGTC. Its translation: CASSELFGDSPLVDEQYV.

The J gene is TRBJ1-1, the V gene TRBV28; 9 nucleotides line up with TRBD1. Trimming removed 2 bases from V and 11 bases from J; junction bases left unmatched: 6. The CDR3 contains 13 residues. Germline CDR1 is MDHEN and CDR2 is SYDVKM. The CDR3 region has the DNA TGTGCCAGCAGTTTAAGCGGGACAGGGATGGCTTTCTTT. Translated: CASSLSGTGMAFF.

This clone was detected only a few times. The gene calls are TRBV7-9 and TRBJ1-1; a possible D gene is TRBD1 (6 bases). V lost 5 bases to trimming and J lost 3 bases, with 16 bases between them. The CDR3 extends over 15 amino acids. CDR1 and CDR2 from the germline V gene are SEHNR and FQNEAQ (reference sequence). CDR3 amino acids: CASSPQGFGDTEAFF. The CDR3 DNA reads as TGTGCCAGCAGCCCGCAGGGGTTCGGCGACACTGAAGCTTTCTTT. The full variable domain, with the rest looked up from reference TRBV7-9 and TRBJ1-1, is DTGVSQNPRHKITKRGQNVTFRCDPISEHNRLYWYRQTLGQGPEFLTYFQNEAQLEKSRLLSDRFSAERPKGSFSTLEIQRTEQGDSAMYLCASSPQGFGDTEAFFGQGTRLTVV.

The gene calls are TRBV5-8 and TRBJ2-7, with D possibly being TRBD2 (5 bases). Trimming cost V 5 bases and J 5 bases, with 20 bases left between them. Germline assignment: CDR1 SGHTS and CDR2 YDEGEE. The CDR3 spans 15 residues. CDR3 loop: CASSLRGSERNEQYF. The CDR3 nucleotides read TGTGCCAGCAGTCTACGTGGTAGCGAGAGGAACGAGCAGTACTTC.

The genes are TRBV7-7 and TRBJ2-7; no firm D call. CDR1 is SSHAT, CDR2 FNYEAQ, per germline (reference sequence). The CDR3 sequence is 11 residues long. Trimming cost V 5 bases and J 3 bases, with 5 bases left between them. The CDR3 sequence is CASSLNYEQYF. CDR3 nucleotide sequence: TGTGCCAGCAGCCTCAACTACGAGCAGTACTTC.

The chain carries TRBV6-1 and TRBJ1-1, with a weak D call TRBD1 (6 bases). Germline V CDR1 and CDR2: MNHNS, SASEGT. V was shortened by 2 bases and J by 0 bases, with 13 bases between the two germline ends. This CDR3 is built from 16 residues. In nucleotides, the CDR3 is TGTGCCAGCAGTGAACAGACAGGAATCTTGAACACTGAAGCTTTCTTT. Protein sequence: CASSEQTGILNTEAFF.

The rearrangement joins TRBV4-2 to TRBJ1-1, with D uncertain. CDR3 length: 15 residues. V lost 4 bases to trimming and J lost 1 base, with 13 bases between them. Germline lookup yields CDR1 LGHNA and CDR2 YNFKEQ. CDR3 protein: CASSPWGRENTEAFF. Written as DNA, the CDR3 is TGTGCCAGCAGCCCGTGGGGTCGGGAGAACACTGAAGCTTTCTTT.

The genes are TRBV5-1 and TRBJ2-1; D perhaps matches TRBD2 (6 bases). The CDR3 spans 16 residues. Germline V lookup: CDR1 SGHRS, CDR2 YFSETQ. V lost 0 bases and J lost 5, with 15 bases in between. This CDR3 is CASSLVLANPNNEQFF. The CDR3 DNA reads TGCGCCAGCAGCTTGGTTCTAGCGAATCCTAACAATGAGCAGTTCTTC.

V usage is TRBV5-1 and J usage is TRBJ2-6; weak D call: TRBD1 (5 bases). Germline CDR1 and CDR2: SGHRS and YFSETQ. V lost 4 bases to trimming and J lost 0 bases, with 5 bases between them. The CDR3 is 14 residues long. CDR3 DNA: TGCGCCAGCAGCGACAGCTCTGGGGCCAACGTCCTGACTTTC. Translated, it gives CASSDSSGANVLTF.

The V and J genes are TRBV28 and TRBJ1-1, with a tentative D call TRBD1 (6 bases). The CDR3 length is 13 residues. Germline V gene data show CDR1 as MDHEN and CDR2 as SYDVKM. V was pared by 4 bases and J by 4 bases, with 10 bases between. CDR3 coding DNA: TGTGCCAGCAGTTCGAGGGGGAGCACTGAAGCTTTCTTT. This gives the protein CASSSRGSTEAFF.

The chain uses TRBV7-3 and TRBJ2-1, with TRBD1 matching over 10 bases. Germline assignment: CDR1 SGHTA and CDR2 FQGTGA. The CDR3 totals 15 residues. With 2 bases clipped from V and 8 bases from J, the junction kept 6 bases outside the gene matches. DNA of the CDR3: TGTGCCAGCAGCTTAGGGGCCGGGACAGGGGATGAGCAGTTCTTC. Encoded protein: CASSLGAGTGDEQFF.

Points on this clone: The junction and the germline gene differ at one end; a read error may be behind it. This chain connects TRBV5-3 to TRBJ1-1; 8 positions agree with TRBD1. TRBV5-3 is recorded as an ORF, its role being uncertain. The CDR3 is made up of 15 amino acids. In DNA form, the CDR3 reads TGTGCCAGCAGCTTGGATTACAGGGGGTTGGATGAAGCTTTCTTT. Translating gives CASSLDYRGLDEAFF.

The chain is built from TRBV27 and TRBJ1-2; D might be TRBD1 (5 bases). The V gene's germline CDR1 is MNHEY and CDR2 SMNVEV (reference sequence). CDR3 length: 15 amino acids. Deletions cut 7 bases from V and 5 bases from J, with 20 bases between. The CDR3 spells CASNSRGGGRYGYTF. The CDR3 nucleotides are TGTGCCAGCAATTCACGAGGCGGGGGGAGATATGGCTACACCTTC.

This chain connects TRBV2 to TRBJ1-6, with D uncertain. CDR1 and CDR2 (germline): SNHLY, FYNNEI. The CDR3 covers 13 residues. Between the trimmed V and J ends, which lost 6 bases and 3 bases, there was a span of 6 bases. CDR3 amino acids: CASSRDYNSPLHF. CDR3 coding DNA: TGTGCCAGCAGCCGGGACTATAATTCACCCCTCCACTTT.

The chain joins TRBV2 to TRBJ1-2, with 9 positions matching TRBD1. The CDR3 extends over 14 amino acids. V lost 3 bases and J lost 8; bases outside the gene matches: 7. Germline CDR1 and CDR2: SNHLY and FYNNEI. The CDR3 DNA is TGTGCCAGCAGTGAGGGTACAGGGGGCCGGGGCTACACCTTC. Protein sequence: CASSEGTGGRGYTF. The full variable domain, with the rest looked up from reference TRBV2 and TRBJ1-2, is EPEVTQTPSHQVTQMGQEVILRCVPISNHLYFYWYRQILGQKVEFLVSFYNNEISEKSEIFDDQFSVERPDGSNFTLKIRSTKLEDSAMYFCASSEGTGGRGYTFGSGTRLTVV.

The chain joins TRBV7-9 to TRBJ2-3; TRBD1 is a possible D gene (7 bases). V dropped 7 bases and J dropped 2 bases, with 19 bases sitting between them. The CDR3 is made up of 16 amino acids. CDR1 and CDR2 from the germline V gene are SEHNR and FQNEAQ (reference sequence). The CDR3 is CASIFGGGSATDTQYF. CDR3 in DNA: TGTGCCAGCATCTTCGGAGGGGGCTCCGCCACAGATACGCAGTATTTT.

This chain connects TRBV21-1 to TRBJ2-7. TRBV21-1 is a listed pseudogene. This CDR3 is 15 amino acids long. The CDR3 reads CASSKAHTRPYEQYV. The CDR3 DNA reads TGTGCCAGCAGCAAAGCTCACACGAGACCCTACGAGCAGTACGTC.

The sample holds a few counts of this clone. The rearrangement joins TRBV7-3 to TRBJ2-2, with D perhaps being TRBD1 or TRBD2 (5 bases each). V lost 4 bases and J 3 bases, leaving 9 bases between the germline ends. Germline-derived CDR1 and CDR2 are SGHTA and FQGTGA. The CDR3 extends over 14 amino acids. Written as DNA, the CDR3 is TGTGCCAGCAGCTCCGGGACCTACACCGGGGAGCTGTTTTTT. It specifies CASSSGTYTGELFF. The full variable domain, completed using reference TRBV7-3 and TRBJ2-2, is GAGVSQTPSNKVTEKGKYVELRCDPISGHTALYWYRQSLGQGPEFLIYFQGTGAADDSGLPNDRFFAVRPEGSVSTLKIQRTERGDSAVYLCASSSGTYTGELFFGEGSRLTVL.

The rearrangement links TRBV4-1 to TRBJ2-5; D may match TRBD1 or TRBD2 (5 bases each). In germline, CDR1 is MGHRA, CDR2 YSYEKL. Trimming left V 2 bases short and J 5 bases short, with 30 bases between. The CDR3 loop spans 20 amino acids. The CDR3 DNA is TGCGCCAGCAGCCAATCTGGGCCCCGGCCGGGCAGGGCGATAGCGGAGACCCAGTACTTC. Encoded protein: CASSQSGPRPGRAIAETQYF.

The rearrangement joins TRBV18 to TRBJ1-4; D is uncertain. Germline CDR1 KGHSH, CDR2 LQKENI. V lost 2 bases and J 7 bases, leaving 14 bases between the germline ends. The CDR3 is made up of 15 amino acids. CDR3 sequence reads: CASSPALSGVEKLFF. The CDR3 DNA reads as TGTGCCAGCTCACCAGCGCTTTCGGGAGTTGAAAAACTGTTTTTT. The full variable domain, its missing parts supplied by reference TRBV18 and TRBJ1-4, is NAGVMQNPRHLVRRRGQEARLRCSPMKGHSHVYWYRQLPEEGLKFMVYLQKENIIDESGMPKERFSAEFPKEGPSILRIQQVVRGDSAAYFCASSPALSGVEKLFFGSGTQLSVL.

CDR3 bases: TGTGCCAGCAGTGAGAGGTGGAACACTGAAGCTTTCTTT. Protein: CASSERWNTEAFF. This chain connects TRBV6-1 to TRBJ1-1, with D uncertain. The germline V and J ends were trimmed by 3 bases and 1 base, with 6 bases remaining between them. This CDR3 spans 13 amino acids. Germline V gene lookup returns CDR1 MNHNS and CDR2 SASEGT.

The chain carries TRBV7-2 and TRBJ1-4, with 8 bases fitting TRBD1. The V gene's germline CDR1 is SGHTA and CDR2 FQGNSA. CDR3 length equals 16 residues. With 0 bases clipped from V and 0 bases from J, the junction kept 0 bases outside the gene matches. The CDR3 nucleotides read TGTGCCAGCAGCTTAGCGGGACAGGCAACTAATGAAAAACTGTTTTTT. Protein sequence: CASSLAGQATNEKLFF.

The chain is built from TRBV9 and TRBJ1-1; 10 bases are shared with TRBD1. Trimming cost V 3 bases and J 1 base; bases outside gene matches: 9. The CDR3 has 17 amino acids. From germline, CDR1 is SGDLS and CDR2 YYNGEE. The CDR3 nucleotides read TGTGCCAGCAGCGCCTCACCGGGACAGGGGTCGAACACTGAAGCTTTCTTT. Translation gives CASSASPGQGSNTEAFF.

The rearrangement joins TRBV11-2 to TRBJ2-7; 7 positions match TRBD1. V lost 4 bases, J lost 3 bases, and 12 bases stayed unmatched. The germline CDR1 and CDR2 sequences are SGHAT and FQNNGV. The length of the CDR3 is 16 residues. CDR3: CASSSGMERGLYEQYF. Here the CDR3 DNA reads TGTGCCAGCAGCTCGGGTATGGAAAGGGGGCTCTACGAGCAGTACTTC.